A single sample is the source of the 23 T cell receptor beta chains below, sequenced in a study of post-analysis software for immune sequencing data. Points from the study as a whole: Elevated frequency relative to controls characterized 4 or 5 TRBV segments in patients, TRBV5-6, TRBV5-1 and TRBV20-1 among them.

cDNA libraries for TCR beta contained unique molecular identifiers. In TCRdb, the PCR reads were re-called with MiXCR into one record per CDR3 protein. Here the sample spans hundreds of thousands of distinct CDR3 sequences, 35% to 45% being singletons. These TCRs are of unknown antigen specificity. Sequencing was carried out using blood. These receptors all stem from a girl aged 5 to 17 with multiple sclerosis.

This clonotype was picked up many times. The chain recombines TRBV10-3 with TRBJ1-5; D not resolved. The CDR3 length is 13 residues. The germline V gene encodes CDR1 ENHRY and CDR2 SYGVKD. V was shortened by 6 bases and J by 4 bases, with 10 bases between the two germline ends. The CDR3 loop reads CAIRSQENQPQHF. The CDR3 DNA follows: TGTGCCATCAGATCTCAGGAGAATCAGCCCCAGCATTTT.

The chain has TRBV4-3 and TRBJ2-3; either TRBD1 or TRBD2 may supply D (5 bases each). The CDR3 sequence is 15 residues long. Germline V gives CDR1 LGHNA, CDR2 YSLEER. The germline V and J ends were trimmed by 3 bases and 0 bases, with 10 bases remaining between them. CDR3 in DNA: TGCGCCAGCAGCCAGGCTGGGGGAAGCACAGATACGCAGTATTTT. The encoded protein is CASSQAGGSTDTQYF.

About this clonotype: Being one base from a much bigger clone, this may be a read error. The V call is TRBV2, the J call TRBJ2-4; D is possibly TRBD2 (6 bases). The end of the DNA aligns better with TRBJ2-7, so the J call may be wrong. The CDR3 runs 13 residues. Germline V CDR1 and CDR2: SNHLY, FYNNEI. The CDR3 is CASSEDGGYEQYF. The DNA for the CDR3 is TGTGCCAGCAGTGAAGACGGGGGCTACGAGCAGTACTTC.

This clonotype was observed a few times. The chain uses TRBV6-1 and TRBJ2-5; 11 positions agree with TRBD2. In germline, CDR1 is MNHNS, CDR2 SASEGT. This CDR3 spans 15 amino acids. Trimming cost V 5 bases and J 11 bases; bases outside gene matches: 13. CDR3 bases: TGTGCCAGCAGTTTGACTAGCGGGGAGGTCAATGAGCAGTACTTC. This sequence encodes CASSLTSGEVNEQYF.

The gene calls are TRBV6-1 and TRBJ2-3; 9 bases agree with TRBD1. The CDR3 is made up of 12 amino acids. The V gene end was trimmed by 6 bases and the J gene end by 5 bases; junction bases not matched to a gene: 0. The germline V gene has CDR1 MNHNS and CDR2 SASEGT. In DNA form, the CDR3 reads TGTGCCAGCAGGGACAGGGGAGATACGCAGTATTTT. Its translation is CASRDRGDTQYF.

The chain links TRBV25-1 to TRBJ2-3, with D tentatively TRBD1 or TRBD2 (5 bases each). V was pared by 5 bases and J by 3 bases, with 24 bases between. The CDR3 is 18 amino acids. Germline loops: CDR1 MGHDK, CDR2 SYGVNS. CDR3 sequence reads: CASSRTWEQGFTTDTQYF. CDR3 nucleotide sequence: TGTGCCAGCAGTCGTACCTGGGAGCAGGGATTCACGACAGATACGCAGTATTTT.

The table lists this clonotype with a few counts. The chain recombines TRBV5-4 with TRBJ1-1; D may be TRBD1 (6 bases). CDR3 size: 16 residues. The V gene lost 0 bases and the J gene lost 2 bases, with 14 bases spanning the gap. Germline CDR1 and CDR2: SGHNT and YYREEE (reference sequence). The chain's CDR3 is CASSLGGAQGNTEAFF. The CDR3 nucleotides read TGTGCCAGCAGCTTGGGGGGGGCACAGGGAAACACTGAAGCTTTCTTT.

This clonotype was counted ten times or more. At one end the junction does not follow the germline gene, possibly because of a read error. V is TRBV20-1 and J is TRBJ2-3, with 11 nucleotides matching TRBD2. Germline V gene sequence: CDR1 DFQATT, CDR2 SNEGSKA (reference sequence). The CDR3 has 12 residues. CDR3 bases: TGCAGTACTAGCGGGGGCTCGGATACGCAGTATTTT. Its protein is CSTSGGSDTQYF.

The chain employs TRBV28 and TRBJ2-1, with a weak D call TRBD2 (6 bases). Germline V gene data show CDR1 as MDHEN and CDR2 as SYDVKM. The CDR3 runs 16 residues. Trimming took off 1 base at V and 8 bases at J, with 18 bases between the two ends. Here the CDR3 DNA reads TGTGCCAGCAGTTTATTACCGGGAGAAGTCGGAGATGAGCAGTTCTTC. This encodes CASSLLPGEVGDEQFF.

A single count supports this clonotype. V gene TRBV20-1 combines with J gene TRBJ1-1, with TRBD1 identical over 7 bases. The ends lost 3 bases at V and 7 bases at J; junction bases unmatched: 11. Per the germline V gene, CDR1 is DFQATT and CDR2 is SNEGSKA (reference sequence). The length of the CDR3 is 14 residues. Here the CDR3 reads CSASTQGPEGEAFF. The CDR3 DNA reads TGCAGTGCTAGCACACAGGGGCCAGAGGGTGAAGCTTTCTTT.

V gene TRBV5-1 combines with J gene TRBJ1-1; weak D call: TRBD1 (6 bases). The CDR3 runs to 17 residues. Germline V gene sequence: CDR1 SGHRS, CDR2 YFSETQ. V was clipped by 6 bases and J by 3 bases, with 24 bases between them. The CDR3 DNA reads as TGCGCCAGCAAATGGGGCTGGGGGACACTGGAGGACACTGAAGCTTTCTTT. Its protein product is CASKWGWGTLEDTEAFF.

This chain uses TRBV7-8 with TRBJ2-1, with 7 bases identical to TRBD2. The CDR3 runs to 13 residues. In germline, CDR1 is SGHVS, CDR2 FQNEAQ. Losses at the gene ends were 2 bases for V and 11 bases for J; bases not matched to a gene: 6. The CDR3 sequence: CASSLRLADQQFF. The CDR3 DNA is TGTGCCAGCAGCTTAAGGCTAGCGGACCAGCAGTTCTTC.

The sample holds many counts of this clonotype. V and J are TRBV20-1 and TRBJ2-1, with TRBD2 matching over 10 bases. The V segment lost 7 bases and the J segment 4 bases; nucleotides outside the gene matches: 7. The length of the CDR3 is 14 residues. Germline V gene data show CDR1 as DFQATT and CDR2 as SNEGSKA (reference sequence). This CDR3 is CSVPAGGGYNEQFF. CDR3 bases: TGCAGTGTTCCAGCGGGAGGGGGTTACAATGAGCAGTTCTTC.

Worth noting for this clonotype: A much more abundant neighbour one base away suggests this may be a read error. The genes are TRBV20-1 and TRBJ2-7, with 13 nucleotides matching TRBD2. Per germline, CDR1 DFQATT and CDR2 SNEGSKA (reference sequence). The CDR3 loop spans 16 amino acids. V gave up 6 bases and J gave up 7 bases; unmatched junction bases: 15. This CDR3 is CSATTSGRLYRGEQYF. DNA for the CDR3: TGCAGTGCAACGACTAGCGGGAGGCTCTACAGAGGTGAGCAGTACTTC.

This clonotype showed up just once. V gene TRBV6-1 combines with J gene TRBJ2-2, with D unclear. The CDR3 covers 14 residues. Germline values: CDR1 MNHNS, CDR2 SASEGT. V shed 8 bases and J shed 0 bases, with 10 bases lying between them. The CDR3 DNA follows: TGTGCCAGCTCCCCGGAAGCGAACACCGGGGAGCTGTTTTTT. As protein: CASSPEANTGELFF.

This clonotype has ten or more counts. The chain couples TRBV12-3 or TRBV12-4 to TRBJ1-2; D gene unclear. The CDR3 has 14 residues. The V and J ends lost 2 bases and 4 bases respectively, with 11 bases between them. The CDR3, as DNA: TGTGCCAGCAGTTTAAGGCGGGGTGCCTATGGCTACACCTTC. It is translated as CASSLRRGAYGYTF.

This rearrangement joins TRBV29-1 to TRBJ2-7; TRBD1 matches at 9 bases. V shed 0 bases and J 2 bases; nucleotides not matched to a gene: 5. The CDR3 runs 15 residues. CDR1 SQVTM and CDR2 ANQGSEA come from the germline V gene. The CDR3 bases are TGCAGCGTTGAAGATAGTGGACAGGGGACCTACGAGCAGTACTTC. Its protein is CSVEDSGQGTYEQYF.

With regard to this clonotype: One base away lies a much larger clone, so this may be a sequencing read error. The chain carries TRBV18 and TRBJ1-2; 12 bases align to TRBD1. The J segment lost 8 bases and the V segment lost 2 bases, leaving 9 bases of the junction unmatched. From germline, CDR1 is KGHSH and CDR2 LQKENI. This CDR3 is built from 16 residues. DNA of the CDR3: TGTGCCAGCTCACCAAATAATCCCGGGACAGGGGGCGGCTACACCTTC. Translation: CASSPNNPGTGGGYTF. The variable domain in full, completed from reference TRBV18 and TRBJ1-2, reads NAGVMQNPRHLVRRRGQEARLRCSPMKGHSHVYWYRQLPEEGLKFMVYLQKENIIDESGMPKERFSAEFPKEGPSILRIQQVVRGDSAAYFCASSPNNPGTGGGYTFGSGTRLTVV.

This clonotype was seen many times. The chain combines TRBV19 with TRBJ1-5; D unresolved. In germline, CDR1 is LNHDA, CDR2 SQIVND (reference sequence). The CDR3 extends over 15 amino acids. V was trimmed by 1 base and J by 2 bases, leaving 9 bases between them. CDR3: CASSIGSRGNQPQHF. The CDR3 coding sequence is TGTGCCAGTAGTATAGGATCGAGAGGCAATCAGCCCCAGCATTTT.

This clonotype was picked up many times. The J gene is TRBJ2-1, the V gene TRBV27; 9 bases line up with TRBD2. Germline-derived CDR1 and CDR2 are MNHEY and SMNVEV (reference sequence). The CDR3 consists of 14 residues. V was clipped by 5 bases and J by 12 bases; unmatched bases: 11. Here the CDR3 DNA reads TGTGCCAGCAGTGTGGAGATAGCGGGGGTCCGGCAGTTCTTC. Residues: CASSVEIAGVRQFF.

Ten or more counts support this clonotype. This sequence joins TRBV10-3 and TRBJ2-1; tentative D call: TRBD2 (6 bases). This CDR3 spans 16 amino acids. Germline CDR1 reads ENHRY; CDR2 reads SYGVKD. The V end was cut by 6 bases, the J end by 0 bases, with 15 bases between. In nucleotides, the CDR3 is TGTGCCATCAGGGAAATGAGCGGGCGCTCCTACAATGAGCAGTTCTTC. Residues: CAIREMSGRSYNEQFF.

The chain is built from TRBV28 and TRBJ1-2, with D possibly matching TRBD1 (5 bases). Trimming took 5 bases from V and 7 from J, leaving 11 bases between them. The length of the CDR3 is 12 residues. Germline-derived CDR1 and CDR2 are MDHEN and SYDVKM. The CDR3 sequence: CASSSNRGGYTF. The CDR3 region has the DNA TGTGCCAGCAGTAGTAATAGGGGTGGCTACACCTTC.

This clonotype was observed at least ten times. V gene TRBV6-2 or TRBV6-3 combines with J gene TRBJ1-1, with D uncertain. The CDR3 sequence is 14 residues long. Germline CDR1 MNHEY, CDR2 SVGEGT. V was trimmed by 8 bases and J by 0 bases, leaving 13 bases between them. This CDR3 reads CASSPHSMNTEAFF. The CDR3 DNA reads TGTGCCAGCTCTCCCCACAGTATGAACACTGAAGCTTTCTTT.